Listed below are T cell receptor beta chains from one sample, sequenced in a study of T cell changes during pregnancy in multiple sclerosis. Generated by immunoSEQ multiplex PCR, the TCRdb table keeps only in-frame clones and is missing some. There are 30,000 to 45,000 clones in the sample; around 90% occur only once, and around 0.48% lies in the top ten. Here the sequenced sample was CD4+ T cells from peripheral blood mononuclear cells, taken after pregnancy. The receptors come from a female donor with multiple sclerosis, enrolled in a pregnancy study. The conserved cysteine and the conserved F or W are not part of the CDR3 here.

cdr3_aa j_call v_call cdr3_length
ATKRTTENQPQH TRBJ1-5 TRBV2 12
ASSGQGISYEQY TRBJ2-7 TRBV2 12
ASSQGGLGLEY TRBJ2-7 TRBV19 11
ASSLILGQGISPLH TRBJ1-6 TRBV7-2 14
ASSVLRGYTEAF TRBJ1-1 TRBV27 12
ASSSLPSASGSLNEQF TRBJ2-1 TRBV18 16
ASSGGQSGTEAF TRBJ1-1 TRBV7-9 12
ASSLTGMNTGELF TRBJ2-2 TRBV7-6 13
ASSPFRVPGNEQF TRBJ2-1 TRBV11-3 13
ASSLELNRDTQY TRBJ2-3 TRBV14 12
ASSVGTAVRSPLH TRBJ1-6 TRBV9 13
ASSPDSRRRPQH TRBJ1-5 TRBV28 12
AISGQGVGNTEAF TRBJ1-1 TRBV10-3 13
ASSLIRDTGELF TRBJ2-2 TRBV11-2 12
ASSPDRLQETQY TRBJ2-5 TRBV27 12
ASSLKAGGRTEAF TRBJ1-1 TRBV7-8 13
ASSLGGVGRYQPQH TRBJ1-5 TRBV7-2 14
AISWGDRVATYEQY TRBJ2-7 TRBV10-3 14
ASKSLDRRDQPQH TRBJ1-5 TRBV6-1 13
ASSPGRLDQPQH TRBJ1-5 TRBV18 12
ASTRLQPGDTGELF TRBJ2-2 TRBV7-8 14
ASGVANEQF TRBJ2-1 TRBV11-2 9
ASSTRGGAGAGELF TRBJ2-2 TRBV27 14
ASSWGGVTNEKLF TRBJ1-4 TRBV5-1 13
ASSPGTGAGREKLF TRBJ1-4 TRBV5-4 14
ASSLPTDNEQF TRBJ2-1 TRBV5-4 11
ASSSTLRGSYEQY TRBJ2-7 TRBV11-2 13
AIQGTSGNTGELF TRBJ2-2 TRBV2 13
ASSLTGWSSPLH TRBJ1-6 TRBV27 12
ASSLRRKNTGELF TRBJ2-2 TRBV28 13
ASSRGADIDTQY TRBJ2-3 TRBV19 12
ASSGGVTYNSPLH TRBJ1-6 TRBV19 13
ASSAHAEGTDTQY TRBJ2-3 TRBV9 13
ASSLGTSGGAGEQF TRBJ2-1 TRBV2 14
ASTRRASSQETQY TRBJ2-5 TRBV2 13
ASSLTTSTDTQY TRBJ2-3 TRBV19 12
ASSLGLAAGEQF TRBJ2-1 TRBV28 12
ASSLVPLGSYEQY TRBJ2-7 TRBV11-2 13
ASSYRGRVT TRBJ1-2 TRBV25-1 9
ASISSPRLLNTEAF TRBJ1-1 TRBV19 14
ASSQDLLGGAGGVANTEAF TRBJ1-1 TRBV4-2 19
ASSFRDRALGAEAF TRBJ1-1 TRBV14 14
ASSLVGMSGRTAYNEQF TRBJ2-1 TRBV7-9 17
ASMGQGNSPLH TRBJ1-6 TRBV7-9 11
ASSYGQGAIT TRBJ1-2 TRBV7-3 10
ASSRDRGYGYT TRBJ1-2 TRBV4-1 11
ASSEGLTDTQY TRBJ2-3 TRBV10-1 11
ASRTSSSYNEQF TRBJ2-1 TRBV5-1 12
ASSPGQGDWAIQPQH TRBJ1-5 TRBV5-1 15
ASSYRRGEGYT TRBJ1-2 TRBV6-5 11
ASSQRNPGELF TRBJ2-2 TRBV27 11